Presented here are 28 T cell receptor beta chains from one specimen sequenced in a study of T-cell reconstitution after alpha-beta-depleted transplantation in children. The TCRbeta library was prepared with unique molecular identifiers. TCRdb analysed the PCR reads with MiXCR anew, one entry per CDR3 protein. The sample contains 600,000 to 800,000 distinct CDR3 sequences, about an eighth of which appear only once. This material consisted of PBMCs, taken before TCRalphabeta/CD19-depleted stem cell transplant. The receptors were sampled from a girl aged 2 to 9 with congenital amegakaryocytic thrombocytopenia, due to receive a stem cell transplant.

This clonotype was observed at least ten times. This chain connects TRBV20-1 to TRBJ2-7; 8 positions match TRBD1. CDR3 length equals 14 residues. Looked up from germline, CDR1 is DFQATT and CDR2 is SNEGSKA (reference sequence). The V and J ends lost 6 bases and 3 bases, in that order; junction bases with no gene match: 10. CDR3 residues: CSAQPGGPNYEQYF. The CDR3 region has the DNA TGCAGTGCCCAGCCAGGGGGCCCAAACTACGAGCAGTACTTC.

The chain has TRBV19 and TRBJ2-1; 12 nucleotides line up with TRBD2. V was pared by 6 bases and J by 3 bases, with 9 bases of the junction left unmatched. CDR3 length: 17 residues. Germline V gene sequence: CDR1 LNHDA, CDR2 SQIVND (reference sequence). The CDR3: CASSVLVTSGSYNEQFF. The CDR3 bases are TGTGCCAGTAGCGTCTTGGTGACTAGCGGGAGCTACAATGAGCAGTTCTTC.

This clonotype was picked up many times. The rearrangement uses TRBV29-1 and TRBJ2-1; no clear D. Germline V gives CDR1 SQVTM, CDR2 ANQGSEA. The length of the CDR3 is 17 residues. Between the trimmed V and J ends, which lost 0 bases and 3 bases, there was a span of 18 bases. Here the CDR3 DNA reads TGCAGCGTTGAAGATTTGGCACCTTTAGAAGTCTACAATGAGCAGTTCTTC. It encodes CSVEDLAPLEVYNEQFF.

This clonotype occurred many times. The rearrangement uses TRBV11-2 and TRBJ2-7, with 7 bases aligning to TRBD1. Germline V gives CDR1 SGHAT, CDR2 FQNNGV. Trimming at V came to 5 bases and at J to 7 bases, leaving 8 bases not matched to a gene. The CDR3 is made up of 13 amino acids. In nucleotides, the CDR3 is TGTGCCAGCAGCCGGGACAGCCCCTTGGAGCAGTACTTC. Protein product: CASSRDSPLEQYF.

This clonotype has at least ten counts. The rearrangement uses TRBV7-2 and TRBJ2-1; D is uncertain. The ends were cut back, 5 bases at V and 8 bases at J, with 19 bases in the middle. The CDR3 is made up of 15 amino acids. Germline-derived CDR1 and CDR2 are SGHTA and FQGNSA. CDR3 sequence: CASSLNSSPSHEQFF. The CDR3 coding sequence is TGTGCCAGCAGCCTCAACTCCTCTCCGTCTCATGAGCAGTTCTTC.

The chain employs TRBV20-1 and TRBJ2-1; 11 bases line up with TRBD2. The germline gives CDR1 DFQATT, CDR2 SNEGSKA (reference sequence). This CDR3 comprises 16 residues. V lost 6 bases, J lost 4 bases, and 11 bases stayed unmatched. The CDR3 here is CSAAASGRTEYNEQFF. As DNA, the CDR3 is TGCAGTGCGGCGGCTAGCGGGAGGACCGAATACAATGAGCAGTTCTTC.

Only one count was recorded for this clonotype. A much larger clone differs by one base, so this may be a read error. The chain links TRBV4-1 to TRBJ1-5; D ambiguous. V lost 3 bases to trimming and J lost 0 bases, with 15 bases between them. The CDR3 extends over 17 amino acids. Germline V gives CDR1 MGHRA, CDR2 YSYEKL. This CDR3 reads CASSHQANSFSNQPQHF. The CDR3 DNA reads as TGCGCCAGCAGCCACCAGGCGAACTCGTTTAGCAATCAGCCCCAGCATTTT.

This clonotype was counted between two and nine times. The chain links TRBV21-1 to TRBJ2-4; TRBD2 was called by the table and not checked on the DNA. TRBV21-1 is marked as a pseudogene. The CDR3 runs to 13 residues. CDR3 coding DNA: TGTGCCAGCAGCTTTCGACACGGAGGCTTTCAGTACTTC. It codes for CASSFRHGGFQYF.

This clonotype was detected a few times. V usage is TRBV25-1 and J usage is TRBJ1-2; D not certain. The CDR3 runs 13 residues. Germline lookup yields CDR1 MGHDK and CDR2 SYGVNS. With 8 bases removed from V and 2 bases from J, the gap between germline ends came to 12 bases. Here the CDR3 reads CASGWWKNYGYTF. In DNA form, the CDR3 reads TGTGCCAGCGGGTGGTGGAAAAACTATGGCTACACCTTC.

This clonotype was observed many times. The chain uses TRBV7-8 and TRBJ2-3; TRBD2 aligns across 11 bases. The germline V gene encodes CDR1 SGHVS and CDR2 FQNEAQ. V trimming: 1 base; J trimming: 1 base; junction bases outside the gene matches: 7. The CDR3 extends over 18 amino acids. The CDR3 here is CASSLVSLAGEGTDTQYF. As DNA, the CDR3 is TGTGCCAGCAGCTTAGTGTCACTAGCGGGAGAGGGCACAGATACGCAGTATTTT.

This clonotype was found a few times. The rearrangement links TRBV5-1 to TRBJ2-1; possibly TRBD1 or TRBD2 for D (5 bases each). V lost 4 bases and J 9 bases, leaving 20 bases between the germline ends. This CDR3 comprises 15 residues. Germline V gene data show CDR1 as SGHRS and CDR2 as YFSETQ. CDR3 loop: CASSTGLMGRGEQFF. For the CDR3, the DNA is TGCGCCAGCAGCACCGGACTCATGGGACGGGGTGAGCAGTTCTTC. Using reference TRBV5-1 and TRBJ2-1 for the parts outside the CDR3, the full variable domain is KAGVTQTPRYLIKTRGQQVTLSCSPISGHRSVSWYQQTPGQGLQFLFEYFSETQRNKGNFPGRFSGRQFSNSRSEMNVSTLELGDSALYLCASSTGLMGRGEQFFGPGTRLTVL.

This clonotype was observed at least ten times. V usage is TRBV15 and J usage is TRBJ2-1, with 11 bases aligning to TRBD2. This CDR3 contains 16 residues. J lost 2 bases, V lost 2 bases, and 2 bases had no gene match. Germline V CDR1 and CDR2: LNHNV, YYDKDF (reference sequence). The CDR3 sequence is CATSRQLAGAYNEQFF. Here the CDR3 DNA reads TGTGCCACCAGCAGACAACTAGCGGGAGCCTACAATGAGCAGTTCTTC.

About this clonotype: This may come from a read error, since a much larger clone is one base off. The chain is built from TRBV2 and TRBJ1-1; no reliable D call. Germline V gene sequence: CDR1 SNHLY, CDR2 FYNNEI. The CDR3 sequence is 12 residues long. The CDR3 reads CASIVLNTEVFF. The CDR3 DNA reads as TGTGCCAGCATTGTGCTGAACACTGAAGTTTTCTTT.

This clonotype was detected only a few times. The chain employs TRBV5-1 and TRBJ2-7; 9 bases match TRBD2. The length of the CDR3 is 19 residues. The trim removed 0 bases at V and 6 bases at J, leaving 19 bases unmatched. Germline V gene lookup returns CDR1 SGHRS and CDR2 YFSETQ. The CDR3, as DNA: TGCGCCAGCAGCTTGGGGGCTCCGGGACTAGCCTCAGGGTTGGCCGAGCAGTACTTC. This sequence encodes CASSLGAPGLASGLAEQYF.

The chain has TRBV29-1 and TRBJ1-1; D unclear. Germline-derived CDR1 and CDR2 are SQVTM and ANQGSEA. Trimming removed 3 bases from V and 4 bases from J, with 12 bases in between. CDR3 length: 13 residues. CDR3 in amino acids: CSVEKGITTEAFF. The CDR3 bases are TGCAGCGTTGAGAAGGGAATCACCACTGAAGCTTTCTTT.

This clonotype was picked up a small number of times. The chain joins TRBV5-1 to TRBJ1-1; D unclear. Trimming cost V 3 bases and J 4 bases, with 16 bases left between them. This CDR3 comprises 15 residues. Germline assignment: CDR1 SGHRS and CDR2 YFSETQ. The CDR3 DNA is TGCGCCAGCAGCTCAGAAGGTCGTCCTGGCACTGAAGCTTTCTTT. This translates into CASSSEGRPGTEAFF.

As for this clonotype: This may come from a read error, since a much larger clone is one base off. The CDR3: CSAEARTRQETQYF. CDR3 in DNA: TGCAGTGCGGAGGCCAGAACCCGTCAAGAGACCCAGTACTTC. The chain couples TRBV20-1 to TRBJ2-5; maybe TRBD2 (5 bases). Trimming took off 6 bases at V and 2 bases at J, with 16 bases between the two ends. The germline V gene encodes CDR1 DFQATT and CDR2 SNEGSKA (reference sequence). The length of the CDR3 is 14 residues.

This clonotype was counted many times. This sequence joins TRBV4-1 and TRBJ2-7, with TRBD1 as a possible D gene (5 bases). CDR3 size: 15 residues. Germline V CDR1 and CDR2: MGHRA, YSYEKL. V lost 3 bases and J 7 bases, leaving 19 bases between the germline ends. CDR3 in DNA: TGCGCCAGCAGCCACGTGGGGCCCAGACGAAGGGAGCAGTACTTC. Translation gives CASSHVGPRRREQYF.

This clonotype was observed a handful of times. The J gene is TRBJ2-3, the V gene TRBV28, with D perhaps TRBD1 or TRBD2 (5 bases each). Looked up from germline, CDR1 is MDHEN and CDR2 is SYDVKM. This CDR3 has 12 amino acids. The V gene lost 10 bases and the J gene lost 5 bases, with 13 bases spanning the gap. The CDR3 loop is CATSSGGDTQYF. The CDR3 coding sequence is TGTGCCACCTCAAGTGGGGGAGATACGCAGTATTTT.

This clonotype was detected a few times. The V and J genes are TRBV6-1 and TRBJ2-5; 11 nucleotides line up with TRBD2. Germline assignment: CDR1 MNHNS and CDR2 SASEGT. After removal of 6 bases from V and 4 bases from J, the junction contained 7 bases not matched to a gene. This CDR3 has 15 residues. CDR3 nucleotide sequence: TGTGCCAGCAGGGCTCTAGCGGGAGGACGAGAGACCCAGTACTTC. Encoded protein: CASRALAGGRETQYF.

This clonotype was counted at least ten times. The rearrangement links TRBV7-8 to TRBJ1-2; unclear D gene. In germline, CDR1 is SGHVS, CDR2 FQNEAQ. V was clipped by 5 bases and J by 4 bases, with 14 bases between them. This CDR3 comprises 14 residues. Here the CDR3 DNA reads TGTGCCAGCAGCCGCTCGCCGCTGAGCTATGGCTACACCTTC. It translates to CASSRSPLSYGYTF.

Many counts were recorded for this clonotype. This sequence joins TRBV11-2 and TRBJ2-3; a weak D match, TRBD2 (5 bases). V dropped 5 bases and J dropped 3 bases, with 21 bases sitting between them. The CDR3 is 17 residues long. The germline V gene has CDR1 SGHAT and CDR2 FQNNGV. The CDR3 DNA sequence: TGTGCCAGCAGCGTATCCCCGTTTGAGGGCGGGACAGATACGCAGTATTTT. It is translated as CASSVSPFEGGTDTQYF. The full variable domain, with the rest looked up from reference TRBV11-2 and TRBJ2-3, is EAGVAQSPRYKIIEKRQSVAFWCNPISGHATLYWYQQILGQGPKLLIQFQNNGVVDDSQLPKDRFSAERLKGVDSTLKIQPAKLEDSAVYLCASSVSPFEGGTDTQYFGPGTRLTVL.

This rearrangement joins TRBV6-1 to TRBJ2-4, with D possibly TRBD2 on 5 matching bases. The CDR3 totals 15 residues. The V end was cut by 4 bases, the J end by 8 bases, with 18 bases between. Germline CDR1 is MNHNS and CDR2 is SASEGT. The CDR3 spells CASSAFAGVGDIQYF. Here the CDR3 DNA reads TGTGCCAGCAGTGCCTTTGCCGGGGTGGGAGACATTCAGTACTTC.

This clonotype was observed many times. V gene TRBV10-1 combines with J gene TRBJ1-1; tentatively, D is TRBD1 (5 bases). This CDR3 comprises 13 residues. Trimming stripped 6 bases from V and 1 base from J, with 9 bases between. The germline gives CDR1 WNHNN, CDR2 SYGVQD (reference sequence). The CDR3 is CASRLTANTEAFF. In nucleotides, the CDR3 is TGCGCCAGCAGATTGACAGCGAACACTGAAGCTTTCTTT.

This clonotype is a singleton in its sample. The V and J genes are TRBV29-1 and TRBJ2-1, with TRBD2 as a possible D gene (5 bases). Germline values: CDR1 SQVTM, CDR2 ANQGSEA. V was shortened by 0 bases and J by 5 bases, with 14 bases between the two germline ends. The CDR3 length is 15 residues. The CDR3 region has the DNA TGCAGCGTTGAAGATACCGGGGTACGCCACAATGAGCAGTTCTTC. Translation: CSVEDTGVRHNEQFF.

This clonotype has a count of ten or more. The chain has TRBV9 and TRBJ1-2; unclear D gene. This CDR3 contains 14 residues. Trimming took off 0 bases at V and 2 bases at J, with 8 bases between the two ends. Germline lookup yields CDR1 SGDLS and CDR2 YYNGEE. This CDR3 is CASSVGRSNYGYTF. CDR3 nucleotide sequence: TGTGCCAGCAGCGTAGGACGATCGAACTATGGCTACACCTTC.

The table lists this clonotype with many counts. The V call is TRBV29-1, the J call TRBJ2-1; TRBD2 matches at 12 bases. The CDR3 runs to 16 residues. J gave up 3 bases and V 4 bases, and 7 bases lay outside the gene matches. The germline gives CDR1 SQVTM, CDR2 ANQGSEA. Here the CDR3 DNA reads TGCAGCGTTGCCCCCCAGACTAGCGGGAGCTACAATGAGCAGTTCTTC. This encodes CSVAPQTSGSYNEQFF.

This sequence joins TRBV5-5 and TRBJ2-2; 7 bases line up with TRBD2. The CDR3 covers 17 residues. The junction had 18 bases not matched to a gene; V was cut back by 6 bases and J by 7 bases. The V gene's germline CDR1 is SGHKS and CDR2 YYEKEE (reference sequence). The CDR3: CASIPRWPITGGGELFF. The CDR3 nucleotides are TGTGCCAGCATCCCGAGATGGCCAATCACGGGGGGCGGGGAGCTGTTTTTT.